This TCR beta chain stems from a study of blood T cell repertoires in COVID-19. About the research overall: The United States, Italy and Spain supplied acute and convalescent COVID-19 samples.

Only in-frame clones appear in the TCRdb table, and some are missing; sequencing was by immunoSEQ multiplex PCR. Of roughly 300,000 clones in the sample, approximately 91% were seen once. J lost 8 bases, V lost 3 bases, and 8 bases had no gene match. Germline V gives CDR1 SGHRS, CDR2 YFSETQ. The CDR3 runs 14 residues. The receptor was derived from a woman aged 40 to 49 with acute COVID-19. The V call is TRBV5-1, the J call TRBJ1-2; 9 nucleotides match TRBD1. The sequenced sample was PBMCs or T cells enriched from blood (not recorded which). In DNA, the CDR3 is TGCGCCAGCAGCTCGGACGGGACAGGGAACGGCTACACCTTC. As protein: CASSSDGTGNGYTF.